The following is a TCR beta chain sequence with its context. Antigen: not known. These data belong to a study of T-cell memory formation after mild COVID-19. Study-wide context: TCR clustering was largely donor specific.

MiXCR, applied by TCRdb to the 5' RACE reads, yields one record per CDR3 protein. The sample has under 450,000 distinct CDR3 sequences; around 22% are singletons. Study-level points and caveats: Clones contracting day 15 to 85 were balanced CD4/CD8; later expanders leaned CD4+. CD4+ contracting clones were found mainly in CM and EM, and CD8+ ones in EMRA.

This TCR was recovered from an adult woman who had mild COVID-19 (a few samples of this study predate the infection). Cell type and time point are not known. The sample consisted of PBMCs or a T cell subset sorted from them (not recorded which).

The chain's CDR3 is CASSLPSGGAYEQYF. The CDR3 region has the DNA TGTGCCAGCAGCTTACCTAGCGGGGGGGCCTACGAGCAGTACTTC. The chain combines TRBV7-9 with TRBJ2-7; TRBD2 aligns across 12 bases. V dropped 2 bases and J dropped 2; count of bases not matched to a gene: 1. The CDR3 spans 15 residues. Per the germline V gene, CDR1 is SEHNR and CDR2 is FQNEAQ (reference sequence). The variable domain in full, completed from reference TRBV7-9 and TRBJ2-7, reads DTGVSQNPRHKITKRGQNVTFRCDPISEHNRLYWYRQTLGQGPEFLTYFQNEAQLEKSRLLSDRFSAERPKGSFSTLEIQRTEQGDSAMYLCASSLPSGGAYEQYFGPGTRLTVT.